Detailed here is one TCR beta chain. The target antigen is unknown. Assay: immunoSEQ multiplex PCR; the TCRdb copy retains only in-frame clones and omits some. Among about 76,000 clones listed, around 80% were seen once. The data were obtained in a study of T cell responses to AZD1222 COVID-19 vaccine. Trimming pared 5 bases from V and 0 bases from J, leaving 14 bases between. Germline V CDR1 and CDR2: SEHNR, FQNEAQ (reference sequence). The CDR3 runs 16 residues. Points from the study as a whole: Variant regions that are unmutated are reportedly the target of nearly half of spike-specific TCRs. Dominant CD4 TCR responses targeted spike regions 160-218 and 743-854.

V is TRBV7-9 and J is TRBJ2-4; weak D call: TRBD1 (5 bases). This TCR was recovered from an adult who received the MenACWY meningococcal vaccine as a control. This specimen was peripheral blood, taken 28 days after the second dose of the MenACWY control vaccine. This CDR3 is CASSPQGTLAKNIQYF. CDR3 bases: TGTGCCAGCAGCCCGCAGGGAACCCTAGCCAAAAACATTCAGTACTTC.